This TCR beta chain was sequenced during a study of blood T cells in healthy people across ages. Study-level results: With unsorted PBMCs, a conclusive comparison of naive versus antigen-experienced cells was not possible. Diversity was higher, and naive CD4+ cells more numerous, in long-lived donors than in aged donors.

The authors ran a second PCR of about 6 to 11 cycles using a sample-barcoded 5' primer and a J-beta primer mix. Unique molecular identifiers of 12 random nucleotides labeled each cDNA. TCRdb ran MiXCR on the 5' RACE reads and lists one entry per CDR3 protein. The repertoire holds hundreds of thousands of distinct CDR3 sequences, with under 55% as singletons. Trimming cost V 1 base and J 10 bases, with 5 bases left between them. Per germline, CDR1 MGHRA and CDR2 YSYEKL. The CDR3 is 11 amino acids. About this clonotype: Its specificity is unknown.

The TCR sequence derives from a man in his sixties in good health. Sequencing input: blood. The chain combines TRBV4-1 with TRBJ2-1; TRBD2 might be the D (5 bases). Here the CDR3 reads CASSQGLEQFF. The CDR3, as DNA: TGCGCCAGCAGCCAAGGACTAGAGCAGTTCTTC.